This T cell receptor (beta chain) was obtained from a study of liver allograft versus peripheral blood T cells. Study as a whole: Comparisons were made between T cell receptor repertoires found in transplanted livers and those circulating in recipients' peripheral blood. Broader study findings: Repertoires found inside liver allografts reportedly differed from T cell receptor repertoires in peripheral blood.

This clonotype has a count of ten or more. The antigen is unknown. TCRdb used MiXCR to reprocess the reads, holding one entry per CDR3 protein. Of 15,000 to 20,000 distinct CDR3 sequences in the sample, 20% to 25% were seen once. V gave up 5 bases and J gave up 1 base; unmatched junction bases: 14. This CDR3 spans 19 amino acids. CDR1 is LNHDA and CDR2 is SQIVND in the germline V gene (reference sequence). The rearrangement joins TRBV19 to TRBJ1-1; TRBD1 matches 12 bases. This receptor was obtained from a human patient who had a liver transplant. Part of the T cell pool may stem from the graft donor. The CDR3 DNA follows: TGTGCCAGTAGTTCCTTGACCGGGACAGGGGGCGCGGGGAACACTGAAGCTTTCTTT. This sequence encodes CASSSLTGTGGAGNTEAFF.